Following are 23 T cell receptor beta chains from one sample sequenced in a study of blood T cells in healthy people across ages. Together with a sample-barcoded 5' primer, a J-beta primer mix was included in a second PCR lasting roughly 6 to 12 cycles. TCRdb used MiXCR to reprocess the 5' RACE reads, holding one entry per CDR3 protein. The table has approximately 350,000 distinct CDR3 sequences, roughly half seen once. Specimen: blood. These receptors all stem from a man in his sixties in good health.

The chain recombines TRBV7-2 with TRBJ2-1; D unresolved. CDR1 is SGHTA and CDR2 is FQGNSA in the germline V gene. V lost 3 bases, J lost 5 bases, and 14 bases lay in between. The CDR3 has 15 amino acids. The CDR3 sequence: CASSFGRAVNNEQFF. In DNA form, the CDR3 reads TGTGCCAGCAGCTTCGGCCGAGCCGTAAACAATGAGCAGTTCTTC. Full variable domain (remainder filled in from reference TRBV7-2 and TRBJ2-1): GAGVSQSPSNKVTEKGKDVELRCDPISGHTALYWYRQSLGQGLEFLIYFQGNSAPDKSGLPSDRFSAERTGGSVSTLTIQRTQQEDSAVYLCASSFGRAVNNEQFFGPGTRLTVL.

CDR3 in amino acids: CSASRTSMGYTF. The CDR3 DNA sequence: TGCAGTGCAAGTCGGACATCTATGGGCTACACCTTC. The V and J genes are TRBV20-1 and TRBJ1-2; the D gene is possibly TRBD1 (5 bases). The germline gives CDR1 DFQATT, CDR2 SNEGSKA (reference sequence). CDR3 length: 12 amino acids. V lost 6 bases to trimming and J lost 8 bases, with 16 bases between them.

The CDR3 DNA is TGTGCCAGCAGTAGGTTACGGGGGCAACGAGACGAGCAGTACTTC. Translation gives CASSRLRGQRDEQYF. This chain connects TRBV6-1 to TRBJ2-5, with D possibly being TRBD1 or TRBD2 (6 bases each). The J call may be faulty, since TRBJ2-7 better matches the DNA end. CDR3 length equals 15 residues. Germline lookup yields CDR1 MNHNS and CDR2 SASEGT.

This clonotype was recorded once. At one end the junction does not follow the germline gene, possibly because of a read error. V and J are TRBV18 and TRBJ2-4; 10 bases fit TRBD2. CDR3 length: 15 amino acids. Germline loops: CDR1 KGHSH, CDR2 LQKENI. In nucleotides, the CDR3 is TGTGCCAACTCACCTGGGCTAGCGGGAGCCAATGAGCAGTACTTC. This encodes CANSPGLAGANEQYF.

CDR3 in amino acids: CSARQVGAFF. The CDR3 coding sequence is TGCAGTGCTAGACAGGTTGGGGCTTTCTTT. V and J are TRBV20-1 and TRBJ1-1, with D hard to call. In germline, CDR1 is DFQATT, CDR2 SNEGSKA (reference sequence). Trimming took 2 bases from V and 11 from J, leaving 9 bases between them. The CDR3 extends over 10 amino acids.

The chain has TRBV20-1 and TRBJ2-7; unclear D gene. TRBJ2-5 matches the DNA end more closely, so the J call is doubtful. Germline-derived CDR1 and CDR2 are DFQATT and SNEGSKA (reference sequence). The CDR3 contains 12 residues. Here the CDR3 DNA reads TGCAGTGCTAGAGAGGTGGTTGGGACCCAGTACTTC. It translates to CSAREVVGTQYF.

There are a few counts of this clonotype. The rearrangement links TRBV28 to TRBJ2-7; D is perhaps TRBD1 (6 bases). Between the trimmed V and J ends, which lost 6 bases and 6 bases, there was a span of 15 bases. Germline CDR1 reads MDHEN; CDR2 reads SYDVKM. The CDR3 runs to 13 residues. The CDR3 protein is CASSRAGVGEQYF. CDR3 DNA sequence: TGTGCCAGCAGCCGGGCAGGGGTAGGCGAGCAGTACTTC.

The chain carries TRBV20-1 and TRBJ2-1; perhaps TRBD1 as D (6 bases). Trimming took off 0 bases at V and 6 bases at J, with 21 bases between the two ends. Germline CDR1 is DFQATT and CDR2 is SNEGSKA (reference sequence). This CDR3 region has 17 residues. The CDR3 region has the DNA TGCAGTGCTAGAGATTTTGGCAAGGCAGGGGCTTCCAATGAGCAGTTCTTC. Translated, it gives CSARDFGKAGASNEQFF.

This clonotype was counted only a few times. The rearrangement joins TRBV11-2 to TRBJ2-5; 8 positions match TRBD1. The CDR3 has 15 amino acids. Looked up from germline, CDR1 is SGHAT and CDR2 is FQNNGV. With 2 bases clipped from V and 5 bases from J, the junction kept 7 bases outside the gene matches. The CDR3 DNA sequence: TGTGCCAGCAGCTTAACAGGGGGTATCGGGGAGACCCAGTACTTC. Amino acid sequence: CASSLTGGIGETQYF.

The chain combines TRBV6-2 or TRBV6-3 with TRBJ1-4, with D hard to call. The CDR3 covers 15 residues. From germline, CDR1 is MNHEY and CDR2 SVGEGT. Trimming pared 6 bases from V and 5 bases from J, leaving 16 bases between. For the CDR3, the DNA is TGTGCCAGCAGCCCCCTGGAGGGCCCGAATGAAAAACTGTTTTTT. Its protein product is CASSPLEGPNEKLFF.

The table lists this clonotype with a few counts. The chain recombines TRBV29-1 with TRBJ2-1; TRBD2 agrees at 11 bases. The V gene end was trimmed by 4 bases and the J gene end by 0 bases; junction bases not matched to a gene: 2. The CDR3 length is 15 residues. Germline loops: CDR1 SQVTM, CDR2 ANQGSEA. This CDR3 reads CSVVGTSGSYNEQFF. CDR3 in DNA: TGCAGCGTTGTCGGGACTAGCGGCTCCTACAATGAGCAGTTCTTC.

This clonotype was picked up one time. The rearrangement joins TRBV6-4 to TRBJ1-6; D call uncertain. Per the germline V gene, CDR1 is MRHNA and CDR2 is SNTAGT. V gave up 3 bases and J gave up 8 bases, with 5 bases separating them. CDR3 length equals 12 residues. This CDR3 reads CASSERYSPLHF. The DNA of the CDR3 is TGTGCCAGCAGTGAAAGGTATTCACCCCTCCACTTT.

This sequence joins TRBV10-3 and TRBJ1-4; D unclear. The CDR3 contains 11 residues. V dropped 8 bases and J dropped 8 bases, with 9 bases sitting between them. Per germline, CDR1 ENHRY and CDR2 SYGVKD. The CDR3 DNA reads as TGTGCCATCGGCCCTGGCGAAAAACTGTTTTTT. Translated: CAIGPGEKLFF.

This clonotype was counted only a few times. In DNA, the CDR3 is TGTGCCAGCAGCTTAGGAGGGCTCGGCTATGGCTACACCTTC. This codes for CASSLGGLGYGYTF. The J gene is TRBJ1-2, the V gene TRBV7-9; D is ambiguous. The V and J ends lost 1 base and 4 bases respectively, with 10 bases between them. The germline gives CDR1 SEHNR, CDR2 FQNEAQ (reference sequence). This CDR3 is 14 amino acids long.

This clonotype was observed a handful of times. The rearrangement uses TRBV3-1 and TRBJ2-5; TRBD1 or TRBD2 may be the D gene (5 bases each). The CDR3 sequence is 13 residues long. The V gene's germline CDR1 is LGHDT and CDR2 YNNKEL (reference sequence). V was trimmed by 3 bases and J by 2 bases, leaving 7 bases between them. CDR3 loop: CASSQGRQETQYF. Here the CDR3 DNA reads TGTGCCAGCAGCCAGGGACGGCAAGAGACCCAGTACTTC.

This clonotype was picked up one time. The chain uses TRBV7-3 and TRBJ2-1; 8 nucleotides agree with TRBD2. V was pared by 5 bases and J by 6 bases, with 6 bases of the junction left unmatched. This CDR3 has 14 residues. Per the germline V gene, CDR1 is SGHTA and CDR2 is FQGTGA. The CDR3 protein is CASSRGLASNEQFF. CDR3 in DNA: TGTGCCAGCAGCCGCGGACTAGCCTCCAATGAGCAGTTCTTC.

This clonotype occurred a few times. V gene TRBV7-2 combines with J gene TRBJ2-4; 7 bases are a match to TRBD1. The CDR3 consists of 15 residues. The germline V gene encodes CDR1 SGHTA and CDR2 FQGNSA. The V gene end was trimmed by 5 bases and the J gene end by 6 bases; junction bases not matched to a gene: 10. CDR3 residues: CASSGYTTGTNIQYF. As DNA, the CDR3 is TGTGCCAGCAGCGGTTATACGACAGGGACAAACATTCAGTACTTC.

This sequence joins TRBV6-6 and TRBJ1-6, with 7 bases lining up with TRBD1. Per the germline V gene, CDR1 is MNHNY and CDR2 is SVGAGI (reference sequence). The CDR3 length is 14 residues. V lost 7 bases and J lost 6; bases outside the gene matches: 6. The CDR3 loop is CASKTTGFNSPLHF. DNA for the CDR3: TGTGCCAGCAAAACGACAGGGTTTAATTCACCCCTCCACTTT.

The sample holds many counts of this clonotype. J is TRBJ2-1 and V is TRBV2; D possibly matches TRBD1 or TRBD2 (5 bases each). Germline loops: CDR1 SNHLY, CDR2 FYNNEI. The CDR3 is 11 amino acids. V was pared by 5 bases and J by 9 bases, with 8 bases between. CDR3 amino acids: CASSSGSEQFF. DNA of the CDR3: TGTGCCAGCAGTTCAGGGAGTGAGCAGTTCTTC.

This chain links TRBV7-2 with TRBJ2-1, with a possible D match to TRBD2 (5 bases). CDR3 length: 15 amino acids. Germline values: CDR1 SGHTA, CDR2 FQGNSA. The V end was cut by 1 base, the J end by 6 bases, with 13 bases between. The CDR3 DNA follows: TGTGCCAGCAGCTTAGGTCGGACTCCCCGCAATGAGCAGTTCTTC. Protein: CASSLGRTPRNEQFF.

V usage is TRBV6-2 or TRBV6-3 and J usage is TRBJ2-6; D is possibly TRBD2 (5 bases). Germline V lookup: CDR1 MNHEY, CDR2 SVGEGT. The CDR3 sequence is 17 residues long. V shed 8 bases and J shed 0 bases, with 17 bases lying between them. The CDR3 is CASLPQPGISGANVLTF. The DNA for the CDR3 is TGTGCCAGCCTCCCTCAGCCGGGGATCTCTGGGGCCAACGTCCTGACTTTC.

J is TRBJ1-2 and V is TRBV11-2; 8 bases are a match to TRBD1. V was clipped by 1 base and J by 7 bases; unmatched bases: 5. The germline gives CDR1 SGHAT, CDR2 FQNNGV. The CDR3 spans 14 residues. CDR3 amino acids: CASSLGTGSSGYTF. The CDR3 DNA reads as TGTGCCAGCAGCTTAGGGACAGGGTCATCTGGCTACACCTTC. The full variable domain, in which reference TRBV11-2 and TRBJ1-2 provide the parts outside the CDR3, is EAGVAQSPRYKIIEKRQSVAFWCNPISGHATLYWYQQILGQGPKLLIQFQNNGVVDDSQLPKDRFSAERLKGVDSTLKIQPAKLEDSAVYLCASSLGTGSSGYTFGSGTRLTVV.

This CDR3 reads CSAKQVTKANEQFF. As DNA, the CDR3 is TGCAGTGCAAAACAGGTGACTAAGGCCAATGAGCAGTTCTTC. The chain uses TRBV20-1 and TRBJ2-1; D tentatively fits TRBD1 or TRBD2 (5 bases each). The CDR3 has 14 residues. Germline values: CDR1 DFQATT, CDR2 SNEGSKA (reference sequence). The V and J ends lost 6 bases and 6 bases respectively, with 18 bases between them.